Listed below are T cell receptor beta chains from one sample, sequenced in a study of blood T cell repertoires in COVID-19. The repertoire was sequenced with immunoSEQ multiplex PCR; TCRdb's copy has only in-frame clones and lacks some. Among more than 300,000 clones, roughly 90% were seen once, and the ten largest hold around 6.6%. The material sequenced was peripheral blood. The origin of the receptors is a man aged 18 to 35 who had recovered from COVID-19. Each CDR3 is given with its conserved first and last residue. D genes are given only for firm matches. Clone size, where shown, is once, few, many, or a class for clones that have expanded.

TRBJ2-1 | - | 15 | TRBV5-1 | TRBD1 | CASSLEGQGGGEQFF | TGCGCCAGCAGCTTGGAGGGACAGGGGGGTGGTGAGCAGTTCTTC
TRBJ2-1 | few | 13 | TRBV27 | - | CASSLGAGDEQFF | TGTGCCAGCAGTTTAGGGGCAGGGGACGAGCAGTTCTTC
TRBJ1-4 | - | 11 | TRBV11-2 | - | CASSPGEVLFF | TGTGCCAGCAGCCCCGGGGAGGTGCTGTTTTTT
TRBJ2-7 | - | 11 | TRBV27 | - | CASGTHLGQYF | TGTGCCAGTGGGACTCACCTGGGGCAGTACTTC
TRBJ2-1 | - | 19 | TRBV5-1 | TRBD2 | CASSPRLAARLSSYNEQFF | TGCGCCAGCAGCCCTCGACTAGCGGCCAGGTTAAGCTCCTACAATGAGCAGTTCTTC
TRBJ1-5 | - | 12 | TRBV6-5 | - | CASSRELSPQHF | TGTGCCAGCAGTCGGGAGCTGTCGCCCCAGCATTTT
TRBJ2-5 | - | 14 | TRBV4-2 | - | CASSQDSLIETQYF | TGTGCCAGCAGCCAAGATAGCTTAATCGAGACCCAGTACTTC
TRBJ2-7 | - | 15 | TRBV29-1 | TRBD1 | CSVLRGQGSSYEQYF | TGCAGCGTGCTTCGGGGACAGGGCTCATCCTACGAGCAGTACTTC
TRBJ2-5 | - | 13 | TRBV18 | - | CASSPRQEETQYF | TGTGCCAGCTCACCTCGACAAGAAGAGACCCAGTACTTC
TRBJ2-1 | - | 13 | TRBV3-1/TRBV3-2 | TRBD2 | CASSQDHGSGAFF | TGTGCCAGCAGCCAAGATCATGGTAGCGGGGCCTTCTTC
TRBJ1-5 | - | 15 | TRBV5-1 | - | CASSLGFGRDQPQHF | TGCGCCAGCAGCTTAGGATTCGGGCGGGATCAGCCCCAGCATTTT
TRBJ2-6 | - | 15 | TRBV15 | - | CATSGGTAGANVLTF | TGTGCCACCAGCGGCGGGACAGCTGGGGCCAACGTCCTGACTTTC
TRBJ2-7 | - | 16 | TRBV12-5 | - | CASGPQPRTIPYEQYF | TGTGCTAGTGGACCTCAACCAAGGACTATCCCTTACGAGCAGTACTTC
TRBJ1-1 | - | 15 | TRBV4-3 | - | CASSQVWVGYTEAFF | TGCGCCAGCAGCCAAGTTTGGGTCGGGTACACTGAAGCTTTCTTT
TRBJ2-1 | - | 15 | TRBV29-1 | TRBD1 | CSVEVGQGAHNEQFF | TGCAGCGTTGAAGTCGGACAGGGGGCCCACAATGAGCAGTTCTTC
TRBJ1-1 | once | 16 | TRBV13 | TRBD1 | CASSFGEQGGNTEAFF | TGTGCCAGCAGCTTTGGGGAACAGGGGGGGAACACTGAAGCTTTCTTT
TRBJ1-2 | - | 16 | TRBV7-7 | TRBD1 | CASSLIQGAVDYGYTF | TGTGCCAGCAGCTTGATTCAGGGGGCAGTTGACTATGGCTACACCTTC
TRBJ1-1 | - | 15 | TRBV19 | - | CASSEPGELYTEAFF | TGTGCCAGTAGTGAACCAGGGGAACTGTACACTGAAGCTTTCTTT
TRBJ1-1 | - | 13 | TRBV24-1 | TRBD1 | CATSDTGGTEAFF | TGTGCCACCAGTGATACAGGGGGGACTGAAGCTTTCTTT
TRBJ1-1 | - | 12 | TRBV7-9 | TRBD1 | CASSSGQGEAFF | TGTGCCAGCAGCTCTGGACAGGGGGAAGCTTTCTTT
TRBJ1-1 | - | 12 | TRBV29-1 | TRBD1 | CSVKTGDTEAFF | TGCAGCGTTAAGACAGGGGACACTGAAGCTTTCTTT
TRBJ1-1 | once | 15 | TRBV9 | - | CASSKGGLGNTEAFF | TGTGCCAGCAGCAAAGGAGGGTTGGGGAACACTGAAGCTTTCTTT
TRBJ2-6 | once | 21 | TRBV9 | TRBD1 | CASSDSTKSRGHSSGANVLTF | TGTGCCAGCAGCGACTCGACAAAATCCAGGGGGCATTCCTCTGGGGCCAACGTCCTGACTTTC
TRBJ1-6 | - | 15 | TRBV6-5 | TRBD1 | CASSRTGTGNSPLHF | TGTGCCAGCAGTAGAACCGGGACAGGCAATTCACCCCTCCACTTT
TRBJ1-6 | few | 20 | TRBV19 | TRBD1 | CASSIDLSSDRGPYNSPLHF | TGTGCCAGTAGTATAGATCTATCCTCGGACAGGGGGCCCTATAATTCACCCCTCCACTTT
TRBJ2-2 | - | 13 | TRBV7-9 | - | CASSAGFTGELFF | TGTGCCAGCAGCGCAGGGTTCACCGGGGAGCTGTTTTTT
TRBJ2-7 | - | 13 | TRBV7-2 | TRBD2 | CASSPSGTYEQYF | TGTGCCAGCAGTCCTAGCGGTACCTACGAGCAGTACTTC
TRBJ2-3 | - | 17 | TRBV30 | TRBD2 | CAWSKGLAAFPTDTQYF | TGTGCCTGGAGTAAGGGACTAGCGGCTTTTCCCACAGATACGCAGTATTTT
TRBJ1-1 | - | 13 | TRBV3-1/TRBV3-2 | TRBD1 | CASSPTGDTEAFF | TGTGCCAGCAGCCCCACAGGGGACACTGAAGCTTTCTTT
TRBJ1-2 | - | 13 | TRBV13 | - | CASTRGGEYGYTF | TGTGCCAGCACCAGAGGCGGGGAGTATGGCTACACCTTC
TRBJ2-7 | - | 16 | TRBV7-9 | TRBD2 | CASSLSLSSGDYEQYF | TGTGCCAGCAGCTTGTCTTTGTCTAGCGGAGACTACGAGCAGTACTTC
TRBJ1-1 | - | 14 | TRBV19 | TRBD1 | CASSLTGGGTEAFF | TGTGCCAGTAGTTTGACAGGGGGCGGCACTGAAGCTTTCTTT
TRBJ2-7 | - | 13 | TRBV7-2 | - | CASSLAVQGEQYF | TGTGCCAGCAGCTTAGCGGTCCAGGGGGAGCAGTACTTC
TRBJ1-2 | - | 12 | TRBV18 | - | CASSPAGPGYTF | TGTGCCAGCTCACCAGCGGGACCAGGCTACACCTTC
TRBJ1-2 | - | 14 | TRBV6-5 | TRBD1 | CASSYFGTDYGYTF | TGTGCCAGCAGTTACTTCGGGACAGACTATGGCTACACCTTC